A single TCR beta chain is shown here with its context. Antigen unknown. Constant-region priming of 500 ng total RNA yielded TCR beta cDNA. Slightly modified ARM-PCR served as the procedure for the TCR beta libraries. These libraries came from three rounds of nested multiplex PCR. The first two PCR rounds used TRBV1-TRBV30 primers with a Cbeta primer, roughly 10 cycles each. TCRdb called the multiplex PCR reads again in MiXCR, with one record for every CDR3 protein. The repertoire includes some 20,000 distinct CDR3 sequences, roughly 79% of them detected once, and nearly 40% sits in the top ten. This sample was taken from a study of tumor-infiltrating lymphocytes in primary liver carcinoma. Bulk tissue was left unsorted, and RNA and DNA were co-extracted from about 20-30 mg of it. Germline values: CDR1 SEHNR, CDR2 FQNEAQ (reference sequence). The CDR3 is 13 amino acids. V was cut by 3 bases and J by 8 bases, with 11 bases left in between.

Points from the study as a whole: Present in all five tumor regions were only about 7.5-25% of the top clones. Compared with tumor region pairs, tumor-adjacent and tumor-blood pairs overlapped less.

The TCR was taken from a woman in her thirties with primary liver carcinoma and hepatitis B virus infection. Sample: liver tumor tissue from sampling region 4. The subset here: tumor region T4, right-lateral pole. The V call is TRBV7-9, the J call TRBJ2-1; weak D call: TRBD2 (6 bases). CDR3: CASSLDGGDEQFF. In DNA, the CDR3 is TGTGCCAGCAGCTTGGACGGGGGTGATGAGCAGTTCTTC.